This is a list of T cell receptor beta chains from one sample in a study of identical twins. TCRdb redid the calling of the 5' RACE reads with MiXCR, one entry per CDR3 protein. The sample records just under 650,000 distinct CDR3 sequences, roughly 7.2% being singletons. These records were also assigned to another study, of yellow fever vaccine responses in identical twins.

Sample: PBMCs. The receptors derive from a woman between 18 and 29 years old in good health. The CDR3 runs from the conserved cysteine through the conserved F or W. Each record gives: J gene, V gene, clone size, CDR3 protein. Expanded clones get a size class; other rows say once, few or many, or leave the size out.

>TRBJ2-4|TRBV4-1|few
CASSQDRGLAKNIQYF
>TRBJ2-7|TRBV10-3|NA
CATKGGGTDSYEQYF
>TRBJ2-2|TRBV12-3/TRBV12-4|many
CASSTSSAWTGELFF
>TRBJ2-5|TRBV3-1|few
CASIPSGGLQETQYF
>TRBJ2-1|TRBV29-1|many
CSVVPLAGSYNEQFF
>TRBJ2-1|TRBV12-3/TRBV12-4|few
CASRTPGAEQFF
>TRBJ1-2|TRBV12-3/TRBV12-4|many
CASSWGTSNYGYTF
>TRBJ1-5|TRBV6-1|many
CASTVSGAKQPQHF
>TRBJ2-5|TRBV20-1|few
CSAQPTSGETQYF
>TRBJ2-1|TRBV10-3|many
CAISEREGGNEQFF
>TRBJ2-6|TRBV12-3/TRBV12-4|many
CASSLGGASSGANVLTF
>TRBJ2-5|TRBV4-1|many
CASSQDWGSGETQYF
>TRBJ2-2|TRBV7-9|few
CASSLSLGPSTGELFF
>TRBJ1-5|TRBV24-1|few
CATSDPRQGSRTQHF
>TRBJ2-5|TRBV7-9|few
CASSSRLAGRETQYF
>TRBJ1-3|TRBV10-3|NA
CAIQGGGNTIYF
>TRBJ1-4|TRBV10-3|NA
CATRDSREKLFF
>TRBJ1-6|TRBV4-1|NA
CASSQEVTYNSPLHF
>TRBJ2-7|TRBV2|NA
CASSEDWSSYEQYF
>TRBJ2-7|TRBV27|NA
CASKGSRGRYEQYF
>TRBJ1-3|TRBV5-6|NA
CASSTMTRVDISGNTIYF
>TRBJ1-1|TRBV29-1|few
CSVEGYRGNTEAFF
>TRBJ1-5|TRBV5-1|few
CALSGGKSNQPQHF
>TRBJ2-1|TRBV4-1|NA
CASSQRQGIFNEQFF
>TRBJ2-2|TRBV20-1|NA
CSARDLVAGELFF
>TRBJ2-3|TRBV6-1|few
CASRISGPSTDTQYF
>TRBJ2-7|TRBV3-1|few
CASSPQSGGEQYF
>TRBJ2-1|TRBV2|NA
CASCLRRGATISYNEQFF
>TRBJ1-1|TRBV2|many
CASSKTLNTEAFF
>TRBJ1-3|TRBV12-3/TRBV12-4|many
CASSMGHLSGNTIYF
>TRBJ1-1|TRBV20-1|few
CSANRIGVYTEAFF
>TRBJ2-1|TRBV20-1|few
CSASDTSGGHSYNEQFF
>TRBJ1-1|TRBV4-1|many
CASSPPWGGLNTEAFF
>TRBJ1-1|TRBV27|few
CASPHLSEAFF
>TRBJ2-1|TRBV18|NA
CASSPTGPANEQFF
>TRBJ2-7|TRBV28|NA
CASNKTPGHVF
>TRBJ2-4|TRBV4-1|few
CASSQGQGALSNIQYF
>TRBJ2-1|TRBV24-1|many
CATSAWPGLNNEQFF
>TRBJ2-3|TRBV29-1|many
CSVEDRRTDTQYF
>TRBJ1-1|TRBV10-3|NA
CAITKDRALMNTEAFF
>TRBJ2-1|TRBV10-3|NA
CAISEPTSHNEQFF
>TRBJ2-2|TRBV27|many
CATRRTWGTGELFF
>TRBJ1-3|TRBV7-2|many
CASSAGGGGGNTIYF
>TRBJ2-1|TRBV12-3/TRBV12-4|few
CASSLAGAIYNEQFF
>TRBJ2-7|TRBV7-2|few
CASSGDRSSYEQYF
>TRBJ2-5|TRBV12-3/TRBV12-4|few
CASRISGLETQYF